What follows are 24 T cell receptor beta chains derived from one specimen sequenced in a study of T-cell memory formation after mild COVID-19 (dated by TCRdb to about 2021). Receptor amplification or capture employed 5' RACE. Sequenced using an Illumina NovaSeq 6000. TCRdb reanalyzed the raw reads on its own, using fastp at Q25 for trimming and MiXCR for clone calling, and kept in-frame beta chains. Rows are unified per CDR3 protein, each entry keeping the most common DNA and genes. The sample profile shows fewer than 350,000 distinct CDR3 sequences; less than 20% of them were found once. The ten biggest clones cover about a fifth of the sample. The specimen sequenced was PBMCs or a T cell subset sorted from them (not recorded which). The receptors were gathered from a young man who had mild COVID-19 (a few samples of this study predate the infection). The sample titles of this study are shuffled in the database, so cell type and time point are left out; the donor was told from shared clones.

V is TRBV27 and J is TRBJ1-5; D not certain. V lost 8 bases to trimming and J lost 3 bases, with 17 bases between them. This CDR3 has 15 amino acids. CDR1 is MNHEY and CDR2 is SMNVEV in the germline V gene (reference sequence). CDR3 sequence reads: CASQEGGFNNQPQHF. CDR3 coding DNA: TGTGCCAGCCAAGAGGGCGGGTTTAACAATCAGCCCCAGCATTTT.

In this sample, this clonotype turned up many times. This chain joins TRBV28 and TRBJ2-1, with D unresolved. Germline lookup yields CDR1 MDHEN and CDR2 SYDVKM. The V and J ends lost 3 bases and 5 bases respectively, with 5 bases between them. The CDR3 sequence is 12 residues long. CDR3 in amino acids: CASSLVHNEQFF. The CDR3 DNA follows: TGTGCCAGCAGTTTGGTCCACAATGAGCAGTTCTTC.

The rearrangement uses TRBV6-2 or TRBV6-3 and TRBJ2-7, with D unclear. In germline, CDR1 is MNHEY, CDR2 SVGEGT. V lost 8 bases and J lost 4, with 9 bases in between. CDR3 length: 11 amino acids. The CDR3 sequence is CASGWGYEQYV. The CDR3 DNA reads TGTGCCAGCGGCTGGGGTTACGAGCAGTACGTC.

V usage is TRBV6-2 or TRBV6-3 and J usage is TRBJ2-3; D is ambiguous. The germline gives CDR1 MNHEY, CDR2 SVGEGT. V shed 4 bases and J shed 8 bases, with 10 bases lying between them. CDR3 length: 12 residues. CDR3 nucleotide sequence: TGTGCCAGCAGTTGGGGTTACACTACGCAGTATTTT. It yields the protein CASSWGYTTQYF.

This clonotype showed up many times. The chain's CDR3 is CARPVQPSSYNEQFF. Here the CDR3 DNA reads TGTGCCAGACCCGTACAGCCTAGCTCCTACAATGAGCAGTTCTTC. The chain employs TRBV21-1 and TRBJ2-1. TRBV21-1 corresponds to a pseudogene. This CDR3 is built from 15 residues.

J is TRBJ2-7 and V is TRBV19; no clear D gene. The CDR3 sequence is 13 residues long. Germline lookup yields CDR1 LNHDA and CDR2 SQIVND (reference sequence). Between the trimmed V and J ends, which lost 3 bases and 6 bases, there was a span of 12 bases. The CDR3: CASSISPGLEQYV. CDR3 DNA: TGTGCCAGTAGTATCTCCCCCGGGCTCGAGCAGTACGTC.

This clonotype turned up a few times. The CDR3 loop reads CASSYSISGELFF. DNA for the CDR3: TGTGCCAGCAGTTACTCGATCTCCGGGGAGCTGTTTTTT. The chain carries TRBV6-5 and TRBJ2-2; the D is unclear. The CDR3 is 13 amino acids. V gave up 0 bases and J gave up 6 bases, with 5 bases separating them. CDR1 is MNHEY, CDR2 SVGAGI, per germline.

The V and J genes are TRBV9 and TRBJ1-1; a weak D match, TRBD1 (5 bases). Trimming left V 4 bases short and J 0 bases short, with 13 bases between. The CDR3 is 15 residues long. CDR1 SGDLS and CDR2 YYNGEE come from the germline V gene. The CDR3 nucleotides read TGTGCCAGCAGCAACCTGGGACGTATGAACACTGAAGCTTTCTTT. This codes for CASSNLGRMNTEAFF.

This clonotype has a handful of counts. The chain recombines TRBV7-3 with TRBJ2-4; D might be TRBD2 (6 bases). This CDR3 has 16 amino acids. V shed 5 bases and J shed 0 bases, with 14 bases lying between them. CDR1 and CDR2 from the germline V gene are SGHTA and FQGTGA. The CDR3 nucleotides are TGTGCCAGCAGCCCCCTGGGGGGTTTAGCCAAAAACATTCAGTACTTC. This sequence encodes CASSPLGGLAKNIQYF.

This clonotype showed up just a few times. The chain combines TRBV2 with TRBJ2-1, with 10 bases identical to TRBD2. Losses at the gene ends were 5 bases for V and 3 bases for J; bases not matched to a gene: 4. The CDR3 totals 15 residues. Per germline, CDR1 SNHLY and CDR2 FYNNEI. In nucleotides, the CDR3 is TGTGCCAGCAGTCCCGAGCGGGGGGGCTACAATGAGCAGTTCTTC. Protein product: CASSPERGGYNEQFF.

The rearrangement uses TRBV7-2 and TRBJ2-4, with 8 bases lining up with TRBD2. CDR3 length: 16 amino acids. Trimming cost V 6 bases and J 5 bases; bases outside gene matches: 12. Germline V gives CDR1 SGHTA, CDR2 FQGNSA. The CDR3 DNA reads as TGTGCCAGCAGTCACCCGGAGGGTAGCGGGGAAAACATTCAGTACTTC. Protein sequence: CASSHPEGSGENIQYF.

In its sample, this clonotype was seen a few times. V usage is TRBV7-9 and J usage is TRBJ1-5; D is ambiguous. From germline, CDR1 is SEHNR and CDR2 FQNEAQ (reference sequence). This CDR3 region has 14 residues. V lost 5 bases, J lost 2 bases, and 10 bases lay in between. The CDR3 DNA reads TGTGCCAGCAGCCGGGCCTCTGGCAATCAGCCCCAGCATTTT. Its translation is CASSRASGNQPQHF. The entire variable domain, with the rest obtained from reference TRBV7-9 and TRBJ1-5, is as follows: DTGVSQNPRHKITKRGQNVTFRCDPISEHNRLYWYRQTLGQGPEFLTYFQNEAQLEKSRLLSDRFSAERPKGSFSTLEIQRTEQGDSAMYLCASSRASGNQPQHFGDGTRLSIL.

J is TRBJ2-5 and V is TRBV3-1, with 9 bases fitting TRBD1. The V and J ends lost 4 bases and 5 bases, in that order; junction bases with no gene match: 2. CDR3 length equals 13 residues. Germline V gene lookup returns CDR1 LGHDT and CDR2 YNNKEL (reference sequence). The CDR3 DNA follows: TGTGCCAGCAGCCGGACAGGGGACGAGACCCAGTACTTC. Translation: CASSRTGDETQYF.

V and J are TRBV7-6 and TRBJ1-5; no definite D call. Germline V gene sequence: CDR1 SGHVS, CDR2 FNYEAQ. The CDR3 loop spans 15 amino acids. The germline V and J ends were trimmed by 5 bases and 2 bases, with 13 bases remaining between them. The CDR3 protein is CASSGGVSGNQPQHF. CDR3 nucleotides: TGTGCCAGCAGCGGTGGGGTGAGCGGCAATCAGCCCCAGCATTTT.

The gene calls are TRBV12-3 or TRBV12-4 and TRBJ2-6, with D perhaps given as TRBD1 or TRBD2 (6 bases each). CDR3 length: 18 amino acids. V lost 2 bases and J 0 bases, leaving 14 bases between the germline ends. CDR3 amino acids: CASSLTRGGGSGANVLTF. CDR3 in DNA: TGTGCCAGCAGTTTAACCAGGGGAGGCGGCTCTGGGGCCAACGTCCTGACTTTC.

The rearrangement uses TRBV20-1 and TRBJ2-5; 8 positions match TRBD1. The V gene's germline CDR1 is DFQATT and CDR2 SNEGSKA (reference sequence). CDR3 length: 14 residues. Germline trimming cut 3 bases from V and 5 bases from J; bases unmatched to any gene: 8. CDR3 protein: CSASRQGASETQYF. The CDR3 region has the DNA TGCAGTGCTAGCCGTCAGGGGGCAAGTGAGACCCAGTACTTC.

The chain couples TRBV12-3 or TRBV12-4 to TRBJ2-1; D possibly corresponds to TRBD1 (6 bases). This CDR3 has 13 amino acids. The V and J ends lost 6 bases and 9 bases respectively, with 15 bases between them. The CDR3 nucleotides are TGTGCCAGCAGCTCCCACAGGGTAGGTGAGCAGTTCTTC. Its protein is CASSSHRVGEQFF.

The rearrangement links TRBV7-6 to TRBJ1-2; 7 bases align to TRBD1. The trim removed 2 bases at V and 2 bases at J, leaving 5 bases unmatched. Germline assignment: CDR1 SGHVS and CDR2 FNYEAQ. The CDR3 runs to 15 residues. This chain's CDR3 is CASSLSAGGNYGYTF. In nucleotides, the CDR3 is TGTGCCAGCAGCTTATCCGCAGGGGGAAACTATGGCTACACCTTC.

This clonotype was picked up one time. The chain has TRBV7-9 and TRBJ2-5; maybe TRBD2 (6 bases). CDR3 length: 15 amino acids. Deletions cut 3 bases from V and 1 base from J, with 12 bases between. In germline, CDR1 is SEHNR, CDR2 FQNEAQ (reference sequence). This CDR3 reads CASSFVGRGQETQYF. CDR3 nucleotide sequence: TGTGCCAGCAGCTTTGTGGGGCGGGGCCAAGAGACCCAGTACTTC.

This clonotype came up a few times. The J gene is TRBJ2-7, the V gene TRBV12-3 or TRBV12-4; D is perhaps TRBD1 (5 bases). The length of the CDR3 is 14 residues. V was cut by 3 bases and J by 6 bases, with 15 bases left in between. CDR3 protein: CASSLGQDHLEQYF. In DNA form, the CDR3 reads TGTGCCAGCAGTTTGGGGCAGGACCATCTCGAGCAGTACTTC.

The chain uses TRBV12-3 or TRBV12-4 and TRBJ1-5; D is undetermined. The CDR3 is 13 residues long. V lost 6 bases to trimming and J lost 0 bases, with 6 bases between them. The CDR3 spells CASSPNSNQPQHF. CDR3 nucleotide sequence: TGTGCCAGCAGCCCCAATAGCAATCAGCCCCAGCATTTT.

This clonotype was recorded a few times. V is TRBV4-3 and J is TRBJ2-2; D is unresolved. Germline-derived CDR1 and CDR2 are LGHNA and YSLEER. The CDR3 has 14 amino acids. V was shortened by 3 bases and J by 3 bases, with 8 bases between the two germline ends. CDR3 bases: TGCGCCAGCAGCCAGAGACGGGACACCGGGGAGCTGTTTTTT. Translating gives CASSQRRDTGELFF.

The table lists this clonotype with a few counts. This rearrangement joins TRBV5-4 to TRBJ2-1; D is perhaps TRBD1 (5 bases). This CDR3 has 11 amino acids. V was trimmed by 4 bases and J by 10 bases, leaving 9 bases between them. Germline values: CDR1 SGHNT, CDR2 YYREEE (reference sequence). CDR3 sequence reads: CASSGAREQFF. The DNA of the CDR3 is TGTGCCAGCAGCGGGGCGCGCGAGCAGTTCTTC.

Ten or more counts support this clonotype. This chain links TRBV5-1 with TRBJ2-6, with D maybe TRBD1 (5 bases). The CDR3 runs to 15 residues. V shed 4 bases and J shed 3 bases, with 11 bases lying between them. Looked up from germline, CDR1 is SGHRS and CDR2 is YFSETQ. CDR3 amino acids: CASSPQGNGANVLTF. In DNA form, the CDR3 reads TGCGCCAGCAGCCCCCAGGGTAATGGGGCCAACGTCCTGACTTTC.